This entry lists 29 T cell receptor beta chains sequenced from one sample in a study of blood T cell repertoires in COVID-19. Some clones are missing from TCRdb's copy, which holds only in-frame ones; the method was immunoSEQ multiplex PCR. The sample lists 120,000 to 150,000 clones, roughly four fifths seen once, with around 6.8% in the top ten. The source material was peripheral blood. The receptor set was obtained from a human donor in a cohort sampled during active COVID-19.

The genes are TRBV11-2 and TRBJ2-7; tentative D call: TRBD2 (5 bases). V gave up 7 bases and J gave up 0 bases, with 25 bases separating them. This CDR3 region has 18 residues. The V gene's germline CDR1 is SGHAT and CDR2 FQNNGV. The CDR3 protein is CASKTGERFEEPSYEQYF. DNA for the CDR3: TGTGCCAGCAAAACCGGGGAAAGGTTCGAAGAACCCTCCTACGAGCAGTACTTC. Variable domain in full (rest from reference TRBV11-2 and TRBJ2-7): EAGVAQSPRYKIIEKRQSVAFWCNPISGHATLYWYQQILGQGPKLLIQFQNNGVVDDSQLPKDRFSAERLKGVDSTLKIQPAKLEDSAVYLCASKTGERFEEPSYEQYFGPGTRLTVT.

This clone was found once. The chain couples TRBV11-2 to TRBJ1-6; 7 bases agree with TRBD1. Per the germline V gene, CDR1 is SGHAT and CDR2 is FQNNGV. The CDR3 is 15 residues long. The ends lost 4 bases at V and 7 bases at J; junction bases unmatched: 7. In DNA, the CDR3 is TGTGCCAGCAGCTCCGCTGGGACAGTGAATTCACCCCTCCACTTT. This translates into CASSSAGTVNSPLHF.

The chain uses TRBV28 and TRBJ2-7; D possibly corresponds to TRBD1 (6 bases). The germline V and J ends were trimmed by 6 bases and 2 bases, with 14 bases remaining between them. The CDR3 loop spans 14 amino acids. In germline, CDR1 is MDHEN, CDR2 SYDVKM. Here the CDR3 DNA reads TGTGCCAGCAGGCGAGGGGGAACCCCCTACGAGCAGTACTTC. It yields the protein CASRRGGTPYEQYF.

The chain recombines TRBV7-6 with TRBJ2-7; possibly TRBD1 for D (6 bases). The CDR3 loop spans 19 amino acids. The germline V gene encodes CDR1 SGHVS and CDR2 FNYEAQ. Trimming stripped 1 base from V and 4 bases from J, with 26 bases between. CDR3 protein: CASSLEGRTQGPTPYEQYF. The CDR3 nucleotides read TGTGCCAGCAGCTTAGAGGGCAGGACACAGGGACCGACACCTTACGAGCAGTACTTC.

This clone occurred once. The chain recombines TRBV10-3 with TRBJ1-1; the match to TRBD1 covers 8 bases. Trimming took 4 bases from V and 4 from J; bases not matched to a gene: 8. This CDR3 has 15 amino acids. The germline V gene encodes CDR1 ENHRY and CDR2 SYGVKD. The chain's CDR3 is CAISAAGGEGTEAFF. CDR3 nucleotides: TGTGCCATCAGTGCAGCAGGGGGCGAGGGCACTGAAGCTTTCTTT.

The chain carries TRBV7-9 and TRBJ1-4, with 7 positions matching TRBD1. CDR3 length: 15 amino acids. Germline CDR1 and CDR2: SEHNR and FQNEAQ (reference sequence). Germline trimming cut 1 base from V and 3 bases from J; bases unmatched to any gene: 2. This CDR3 is CASSLEGQSNEKLFF. The CDR3, as DNA: TGTGCCAGCAGCTTAGAGGGACAGTCTAATGAAAAACTGTTTTTT.

V is TRBV11-2 and J is TRBJ2-7; 13 bases map to TRBD2. The CDR3 sequence is 18 residues long. The junction had 9 bases not matched to a gene; V was cut back by 3 bases and J by 1 base. Germline-derived CDR1 and CDR2 are SGHAT and FQNNGV. This CDR3 is CASSFATSGGHTSYEQYF. CDR3 DNA sequence: TGTGCCAGCAGCTTCGCGACTAGCGGGGGGCACACTTCCTACGAGCAGTACTTC.

The chain joins TRBV6-5 to TRBJ1-2; D perhaps matches TRBD1 (6 bases). The CDR3 extends over 12 amino acids. CDR1 MNHEY and CDR2 SVGAGI come from the germline V gene. With 5 bases removed from V and 8 bases from J, the gap between germline ends came to 12 bases. CDR3 protein: CASSPQGRGYTF. CDR3 coding DNA: TGTGCCAGCAGTCCACAGGGTCGGGGCTACACCTTC.

This clone has a count of ten or more. The genes are TRBV19 and TRBJ2-3, with TRBD1 matching 9 bases. V lost 4 bases to trimming and J lost 0 bases; unmatched junction nucleotides: 5. The CDR3 runs to 16 residues. Germline CDR1 and CDR2: LNHDA and SQIVND (reference sequence). The CDR3 DNA reads TGTGCCAGTAGTAACACAGGGGGCTCTAGCACAGATACGCAGTATTTT. Its protein product is CASSNTGGSSTDTQYF.

In this sample, this clone turned up once. The chain has TRBV12-3 or TRBV12-4 and TRBJ2-5, with a tentative D call TRBD2 (6 bases). The CDR3 totals 12 residues. The V and J ends lost 8 bases and 10 bases respectively, with 17 bases between them. The DNA for the CDR3 is TGTGCCAGCGCATGGGGGGTCAAGGGCCAGTACTTC. Protein: CASAWGVKGQYF.

The V call is TRBV9, the J call TRBJ1-3; perhaps TRBD1 as D (5 bases). V lost 0 bases and J lost 2, with 9 bases in between. Germline V CDR1 and CDR2: SGDLS, YYNGEE. The CDR3 loop spans 15 amino acids. The CDR3 region has the DNA TGTGCCAGCAGCGTAGAACCGGGGGCTGGAAACACCATATATTTT. Translating gives CASSVEPGAGNTIYF.

This clone was counted once. V and J are TRBV27 and TRBJ1-6; D perhaps matches TRBD1 (5 bases). V lost 7 bases and J 4 bases, leaving 11 bases between the germline ends. The CDR3 length is 14 residues. Germline CDR1 is MNHEY and CDR2 is SMNVEV (reference sequence). CDR3 bases: TGTGCCAGCATGGACATACTGTATAATTCACCCCTCCACTTT. Protein: CASMDILYNSPLHF.

The chain has TRBV5-4 and TRBJ2-5; 12 bases agree with TRBD2. Germline values: CDR1 SGHNT, CDR2 YYREEE (reference sequence). The J segment lost 5 bases and the V segment lost 4 bases, leaving 6 bases of the junction unmatched. The CDR3 totals 15 residues. CDR3 residues: CASSRTSGDTETQYF. The CDR3 nucleotides are TGTGCCAGCAGCCGGACTAGCGGGGATACGGAGACCCAGTACTTC. Based on the CDR3 plus reference TRBV5-4 and TRBJ2-5, the full variable domain is ETGVTQSPTHLIKTRGQQVTLRCSSQSGHNTVSWYQQALGQGPQFIFQYYREEENGRGNFPPRFSGLQFPNYSSELNVNALELDDSALYLCASSRTSGDTETQYFGPGTRLLVL.

This clone came up a few times. This chain connects TRBV10-3 to TRBJ2-2; 12 bases match TRBD2. The CDR3 consists of 18 residues. Germline V CDR1 and CDR2: ENHRY, SYGVKD. Trimming at V came to 3 bases and at J to 7 bases, leaving 12 bases not matched to a gene. In nucleotides, the CDR3 is TGTGCCATCAGTGAACCGGCTAGCGGGGGGGCCGGAGGCGGGGAGCTGTTTTTT. Translation: CAISEPASGGAGGGELFF.

V and J are TRBV4-3 and TRBJ1-1, with a possible D match to TRBD1 (6 bases). CDR1 is LGHNA and CDR2 is YSLEER in the germline V gene. The CDR3 extends over 13 amino acids. Trimming removed 3 bases at V and 8 bases at J, with 13 bases between. The CDR3 here is CASSHLTRGEAFF. In DNA, the CDR3 is TGCGCCAGCAGCCACTTGACCAGGGGAGAAGCTTTCTTT.

V usage is TRBV5-1 and J usage is TRBJ2-3; a weak D match, TRBD1 (5 bases). The germline V gene has CDR1 SGHRS and CDR2 YFSETQ. The CDR3 loop spans 14 amino acids. V was shortened by 4 bases and J by 10 bases, with 19 bases between the two germline ends. The CDR3 region has the DNA TGCGCCAGCAGCCCGGATCAAGGGGCTGGGGCGCAGTATTTT. It encodes CASSPDQGAGAQYF.

The rearrangement links TRBV3-1 (or the pseudogene TRBV3-2) to TRBJ2-2; D possibly corresponds to TRBD1 (6 bases). V shed 4 bases and J shed 3 bases, with 15 bases lying between them. This CDR3 region has 16 residues. Looked up from germline, CDR1 is LGHDT and CDR2 is YNNKEL (reference sequence). This CDR3 is CASSPRQDRYTGELFF. The CDR3 DNA reads TGTGCCAGCAGCCCCCGCCAGGACAGATACACCGGGGAGCTGTTTTTT.

The chain couples TRBV27 to TRBJ2-6, with 7 bases aligning to TRBD2. Losses at the gene ends were 0 bases for V and 2 bases for J; bases not matched to a gene: 10. Germline V lookup: CDR1 MNHEY, CDR2 SMNVEV (reference sequence). This CDR3 contains 19 residues. The CDR3: CASSLSAAGTNPGANVLTF. CDR3 bases: TGTGCCAGCAGTTTATCGGCGGCAGGGACTAACCCTGGGGCCAACGTCCTGACTTTC.

The rearrangement uses TRBV6-5 and TRBJ2-1; perhaps TRBD1 as D (6 bases). In germline, CDR1 is MNHEY, CDR2 SVGAGI. V dropped 6 bases and J dropped 1 base, with 13 bases sitting between them. The CDR3 has 15 amino acids. This CDR3 is CASRSPGVSYNEQFF. CDR3 sequence (DNA): TGTGCCAGCAGATCCCCAGGGGTATCCTACAATGAGCAGTTCTTC.

The chain uses TRBV5-1 and TRBJ1-2; tentative D call: TRBD1 (5 bases). The CDR3 sequence is 17 residues long. V lost 6 bases and J lost 0, with 21 bases in between. Germline V gene data show CDR1 as SGHRS and CDR2 as YFSETQ. CDR3 protein: CASNPSGNRQTNYGYTF. CDR3 in DNA: TGCGCCAGCAACCCCTCGGGCAACAGGCAAACTAACTATGGCTACACCTTC.

The V gene is TRBV7-2, the J gene TRBJ1-2, with TRBD1 matching over 12 bases. Germline CDR1 and CDR2: SGHTA and FQGNSA. CDR3 length: 17 residues. J lost 1 base, V lost 5 bases, and 8 bases had no gene match. CDR3 amino acids: CASSISGTGGLNYGYTF. The CDR3 DNA reads as TGTGCCAGCAGCATTTCCGGGACAGGGGGCCTTAACTATGGCTACACCTTC.

The chain has TRBV10-3 and TRBJ2-7; D is undetermined. The CDR3 has 14 residues. The V end lost 5 bases, the J end lost 7 bases, and 18 bases lay between the germline ends. The germline gives CDR1 ENHRY, CDR2 SYGVKD. CDR3 region: CAISTTNKAEEQYF. DNA for the CDR3: TGTGCCATCAGTACCACTAATAAGGCGGAAGAGCAGTACTTC.

By share, this clone ranks as medium-sized. Here the CDR3 DNA reads TGTGCCAGCAGCGATAGAGGGGGACTATCTGGAAACACCATATATTTT. It encodes CASSDRGGLSGNTIYF. The V call is TRBV27, the J call TRBJ1-3; D perhaps matches TRBD1 (6 bases). The CDR3 is made up of 16 amino acids. Germline CDR1 and CDR2: MNHEY and SMNVEV (reference sequence). V shed 6 bases and J shed 1 base, with 16 bases lying between them.

The V and J genes are TRBV7-2 and TRBJ1-1; perhaps TRBD1 as D (5 bases). V lost 2 bases, J lost 2 bases, and 15 bases lay in between. The CDR3 is made up of 16 amino acids. Germline V lookup: CDR1 SGHTA, CDR2 FQGNSA. This CDR3 is CASSLRAGRLNTEAFF. For the CDR3, the DNA is TGTGCCAGCAGCTTAAGGGCAGGGCGGTTAAACACTGAAGCTTTCTTT.

This chain links TRBV30 with TRBJ2-2, with TRBD1 matching 8 bases. This CDR3 is 15 amino acids long. V was clipped by 3 bases and J by 7 bases; unmatched bases: 10. CDR1 is GTSNPN and CDR2 is SVGIG in the germline V gene (reference sequence). The CDR3 region is CAWRGSGTGLGELFF. CDR3 nucleotide sequence: TGTGCCTGGAGAGGGTCCGGGACAGGACTCGGGGAGCTGTTTTTT.

This clone showed up just once. The V and J genes are TRBV3-1 (or the pseudogene TRBV3-2) and TRBJ2-6, with 9 bases lining up with TRBD1. J was trimmed by 0 bases and V by 0 bases; bases with no gene match: 6. This CDR3 has 19 amino acids. Germline lookup yields CDR1 LGHDT and CDR2 YNNKEL (reference sequence). For the CDR3, the DNA is TGTGCCAGCAGCCAAGATCTGGGACAGGGTGGCTCTGGGGCCAACGTCCTGACTTTC. Amino acid sequence: CASSQDLGQGGSGANVLTF.

This clone was detected once. This chain joins TRBV4-2 and TRBJ2-2; 15 bases fit TRBD2. Germline values: CDR1 LGHNA, CDR2 YNFKEQ. V shed 3 bases, J shed 4 bases, and the junction held 18 bases outside the gene matches. The CDR3 has 22 amino acids. Here the CDR3 reads CASSQGFVRTSGGVRVTGELFF. CDR3 sequence (DNA): TGTGCCAGCAGCCAGGGATTCGTCCGGACTAGCGGGGGGGTGCGGGTCACCGGGGAGCTGTTTTTT.

The V call is TRBV28, the J call TRBJ1-2, with TRBD1 matching over 10 bases. V was clipped by 6 bases and J by 4 bases; unmatched bases: 11. This CDR3 comprises 16 residues. CDR1 and CDR2 from the germline V gene are MDHEN and SYDVKM. As DNA, the CDR3 is TGTGCCAGCAGCGACTTCGGGACAGGGGCCCCCTATGGCTACACCTTC. It is translated as CASSDFGTGAPYGYTF.

This chain connects TRBV7-9 to TRBJ2-2; D is perhaps TRBD2 (5 bases). Deletions cut 3 bases from V and 6 bases from J, with 14 bases between. The CDR3 spans 15 residues. Germline V gene sequence: CDR1 SEHNR, CDR2 FQNEAQ (reference sequence). The CDR3 reads CASSFGLTTAGELFF. The CDR3 bases are TGTGCCAGCAGCTTCGGCCTGACTACGGCCGGGGAGCTGTTTTTT.